This TCR beta chain came from a study of response to subunit inactivated influenza vaccine. Findings and limits, study-wide: The authors suggested that few new T cells are recruited per seasonal influenza vaccination.

V lost 4 bases, J lost 2 bases, and 9 bases lay in between. CDR3 length: 13 amino acids. The V gene's germline CDR1 is SGHRS and CDR2 YFSETQ. This clonotype turned up a few times. Its target is unknown. One entry per CDR3 protein, called by TCRdb with MiXCR from the RT-PCR reads. The sample yields 750,000 to 850,000 distinct CDR3 sequences, 18% seen once. The chain carries TRBV5-1 and TRBJ2-5; tentatively, D is TRBD1 or TRBD2 (5 bases each). This receptor was obtained from a man aged 50-60 years who received an inactivated influenza vaccine. The material sequenced was PBMCs from blood, taken roughly 5 days after vaccination. The CDR3 DNA sequence: TGCGCCAGCAGCCAGGGACGTCAAGAGACCCAGTACTTC. Translation: CASSQGRQETQYF.